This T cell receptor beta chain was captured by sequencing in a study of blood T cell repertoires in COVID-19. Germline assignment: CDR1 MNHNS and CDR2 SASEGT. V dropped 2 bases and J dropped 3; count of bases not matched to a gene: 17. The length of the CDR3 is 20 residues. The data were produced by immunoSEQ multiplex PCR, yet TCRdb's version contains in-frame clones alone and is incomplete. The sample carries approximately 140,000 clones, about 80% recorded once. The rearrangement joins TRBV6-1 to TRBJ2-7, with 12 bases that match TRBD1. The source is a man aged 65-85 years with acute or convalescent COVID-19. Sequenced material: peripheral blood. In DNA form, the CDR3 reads TGTGCCAGCAGTGAAAGGATGGGACAGGGGGCGCAATGGTCTTTCTACGAGCAGTACTTC. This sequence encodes CASSERMGQGAQWSFYEQYF.